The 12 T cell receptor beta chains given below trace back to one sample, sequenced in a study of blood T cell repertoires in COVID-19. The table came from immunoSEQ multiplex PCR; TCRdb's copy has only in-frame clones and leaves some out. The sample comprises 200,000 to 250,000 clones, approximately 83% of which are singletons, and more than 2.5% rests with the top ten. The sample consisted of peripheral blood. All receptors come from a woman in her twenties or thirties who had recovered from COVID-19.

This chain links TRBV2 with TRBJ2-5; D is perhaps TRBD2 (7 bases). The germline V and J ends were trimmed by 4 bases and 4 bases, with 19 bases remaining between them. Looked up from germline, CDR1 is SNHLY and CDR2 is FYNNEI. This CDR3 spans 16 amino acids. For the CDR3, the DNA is TGTGCCAGCAGTGTCGGGAGGTATAGGGACACAGAGACCCAGTACTTC. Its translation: CASSVGRYRDTETQYF.

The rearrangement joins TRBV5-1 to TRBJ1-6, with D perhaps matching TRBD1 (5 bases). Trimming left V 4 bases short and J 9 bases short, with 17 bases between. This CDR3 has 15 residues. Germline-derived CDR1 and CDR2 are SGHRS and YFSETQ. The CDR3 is CASSPGLQGSSPLHF. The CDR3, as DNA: TGCGCCAGCAGCCCGGGCCTGCAGGGAAGTTCACCCCTCCACTTT.

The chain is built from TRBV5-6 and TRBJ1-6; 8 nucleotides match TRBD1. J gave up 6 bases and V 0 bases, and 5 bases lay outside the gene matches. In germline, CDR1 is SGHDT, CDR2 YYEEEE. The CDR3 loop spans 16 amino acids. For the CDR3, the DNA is TGTGCCAGCAGCTTGGAGGGGGACAGGATTAATTCACCCCTCCACTTT. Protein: CASSLEGDRINSPLHF. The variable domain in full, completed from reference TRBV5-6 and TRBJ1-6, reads DAGVTQSPTHLIKTRGQQVTLRCSPKSGHDTVSWYQQALGQGPQFIFQYYEEEERQRGNFPDRFSGHQFPNYSSELNVNALLLGDSALYLCASSLEGDRINSPLHFGNGTRLTVT.

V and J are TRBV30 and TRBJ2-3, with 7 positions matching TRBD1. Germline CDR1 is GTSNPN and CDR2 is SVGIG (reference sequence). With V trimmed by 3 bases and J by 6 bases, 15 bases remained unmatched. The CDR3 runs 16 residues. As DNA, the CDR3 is TGTGCCTGGAGAGAAAGGGGGCCGATATTGGATGATACGCAGTATTTT. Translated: CAWRERGPILDDTQYF.

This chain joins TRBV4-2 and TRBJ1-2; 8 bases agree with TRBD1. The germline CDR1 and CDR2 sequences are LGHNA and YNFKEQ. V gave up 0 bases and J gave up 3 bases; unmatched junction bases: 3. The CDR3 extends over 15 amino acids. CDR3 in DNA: TGTGCCAGCAGCCAAGAAGGACAGGGCGACTATGGCTACACCTTC. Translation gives CASSQEGQGDYGYTF.

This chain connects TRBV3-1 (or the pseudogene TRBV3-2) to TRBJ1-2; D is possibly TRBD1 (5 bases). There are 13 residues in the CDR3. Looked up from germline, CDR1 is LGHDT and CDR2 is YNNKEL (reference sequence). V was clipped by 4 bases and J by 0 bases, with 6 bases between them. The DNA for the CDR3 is TGTGCCAGCAGCCTGACAGCTAACTATGGCTACACCTTC. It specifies CASSLTANYGYTF.

The CDR3 loop reads CASSQGLAGPNEQFF. For the CDR3, the DNA is TGCGCCAGCAGCCAAGGACTAGCGGGGCCGAATGAGCAGTTCTTC. The rearrangement uses TRBV4-3 and TRBJ2-1; the match to TRBD2 covers 11 bases. Germline assignment: CDR1 LGHNA and CDR2 YSLEER. The CDR3 loop spans 15 amino acids. J was trimmed by 7 bases and V by 1 base; bases with no gene match: 3.

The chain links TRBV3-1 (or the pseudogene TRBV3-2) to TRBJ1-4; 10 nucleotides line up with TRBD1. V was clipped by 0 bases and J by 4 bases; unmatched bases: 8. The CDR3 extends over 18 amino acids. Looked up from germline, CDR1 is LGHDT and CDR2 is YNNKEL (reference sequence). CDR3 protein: CASSQESTGGEVNEKLFF. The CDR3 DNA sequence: TGTGCCAGCAGCCAAGAGTCGACAGGGGGCGAGGTTAATGAAAAACTGTTTTTT.

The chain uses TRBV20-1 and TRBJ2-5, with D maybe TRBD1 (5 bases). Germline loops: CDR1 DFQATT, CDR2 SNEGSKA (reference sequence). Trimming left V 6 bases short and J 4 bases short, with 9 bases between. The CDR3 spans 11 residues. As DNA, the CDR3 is TGCAGTGCCGACAGCGTAGAGACCCAGTACTTC. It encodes CSADSVETQYF.

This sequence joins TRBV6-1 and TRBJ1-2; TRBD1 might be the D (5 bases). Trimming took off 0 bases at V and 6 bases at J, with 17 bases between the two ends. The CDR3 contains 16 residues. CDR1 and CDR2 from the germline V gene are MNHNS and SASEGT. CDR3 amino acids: CASSEARRWGVDGYTF. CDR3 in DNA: TGTGCCAGCAGTGAAGCGCGGAGGTGGGGGGTAGATGGCTACACCTTC.

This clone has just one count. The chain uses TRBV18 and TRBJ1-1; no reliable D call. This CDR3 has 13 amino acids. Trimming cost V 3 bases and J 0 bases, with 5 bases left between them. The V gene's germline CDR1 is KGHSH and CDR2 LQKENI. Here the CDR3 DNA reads TGTGCCAGCTCACCTCGTCTGAACACTGAAGCTTTCTTT. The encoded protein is CASSPRLNTEAFF. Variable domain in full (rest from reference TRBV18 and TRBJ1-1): NAGVMQNPRHLVRRRGQEARLRCSPMKGHSHVYWYRQLPEEGLKFMVYLQKENIIDESGMPKERFSAEFPKEGPSILRIQQVVRGDSAAYFCASSPRLNTEAFFGQGTRLTVV.

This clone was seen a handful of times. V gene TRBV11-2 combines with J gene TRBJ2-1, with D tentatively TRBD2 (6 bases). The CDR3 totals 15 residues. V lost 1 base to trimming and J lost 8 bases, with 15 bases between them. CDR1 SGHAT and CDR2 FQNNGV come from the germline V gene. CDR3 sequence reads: CASSLAGLPLYEQFF. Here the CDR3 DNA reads TGTGCCAGCAGCTTAGCGGGACTCCCCCTCTATGAGCAGTTCTTC.